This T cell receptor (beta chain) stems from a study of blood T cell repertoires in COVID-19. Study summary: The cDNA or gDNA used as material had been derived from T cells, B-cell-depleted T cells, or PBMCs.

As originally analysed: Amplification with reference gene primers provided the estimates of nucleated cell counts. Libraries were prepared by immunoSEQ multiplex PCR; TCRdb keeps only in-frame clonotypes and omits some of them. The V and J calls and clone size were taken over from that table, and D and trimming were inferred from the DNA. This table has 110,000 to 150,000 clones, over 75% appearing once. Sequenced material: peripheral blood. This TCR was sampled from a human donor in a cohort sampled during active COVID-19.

CDR3 DNA: TGTGCCAGCAGCTTCCTAGCGGGAGTCATCGATGAGCAGTTCTTC. It translates to CASSFLAGVIDEQFF. V gene TRBV5-4 combines with J gene TRBJ2-1, with 10 bases identical to TRBD2. Germline V gene data show CDR1 as SGHNT and CDR2 as YYREEE (reference sequence). The CDR3 sequence is 15 residues long. Trimming at V came to 2 bases and at J to 8 bases, leaving 7 bases not matched to a gene.